This entry lists 27 T cell receptor beta chains sequenced from one sample in a study of cytomegalovirus exposure and HLA in healthy donors. The PCR used 60 Vbeta and 13 Jbeta primers. Clones were read by immunoSEQ multiplex PCR, and TCRdb kept only the in-frame ones, dropping some. The table records over 100,000 clones, roughly 80% of them present only once. The sequenced sample consisted of PBMCs. These receptors originate from a male donor in good health and CMV-seropositive.

The chain carries TRBV2 and TRBJ2-7; 10 bases are shared with TRBD1. The V and J ends lost 6 bases and 3 bases, in that order; junction bases with no gene match: 2. The germline V gene encodes CDR1 SNHLY and CDR2 FYNNEI. The CDR3 totals 13 residues. CDR3 bases: TGTGCCAGCAGGGGACAGGGGTACTACGAGCAGTACTTC. This codes for CASRGQGYYEQYF.

The CDR3 DNA follows: TGTGCCAGCAGTTCTAGGTTCGATACGCAGTATTTT. It specifies CASSSRFDTQYF. The chain has TRBV27 and TRBJ2-3; D is uncertain. Between the trimmed V and J ends, which lost 4 bases and 6 bases, there was a span of 8 bases. This CDR3 is built from 12 residues. The germline V gene encodes CDR1 MNHEY and CDR2 SMNVEV (reference sequence).

The chain employs TRBV7-2 and TRBJ2-7; D call uncertain. Trimming removed 0 bases at V and 0 bases at J, with 6 bases between. From germline, CDR1 is SGHTA and CDR2 FQGNSA. This CDR3 spans 14 amino acids. The CDR3 region has the DNA TGTGCCAGCAGCTTAGCGGTCAGCTCCTACGAGCAGTACTTC. Translation gives CASSLAVSSYEQYF.

This chain connects TRBV7-2 to TRBJ1-5, with D possibly being TRBD1 (6 bases). CDR1 is SGHTA and CDR2 is FQGNSA in the germline V gene. This CDR3 contains 15 residues. Trimming shortened V by 4 bases and J by 4 bases, and 14 bases separated the two germline ends. Here the CDR3 reads CASSSDPGANQPQHF. DNA for the CDR3: TGTGCCAGCAGCTCCGACCCAGGGGCTAATCAGCCCCAGCATTTT.

V gene TRBV4-1 combines with J gene TRBJ2-2; tentatively, D is TRBD1 (6 bases). The CDR3 covers 16 residues. Germline V lookup: CDR1 MGHRA, CDR2 YSYEKL. The V end lost 4 bases, the J end lost 1 base, and 13 bases lay between the germline ends. CDR3 protein: CASSPRVQGNTGELFF. In nucleotides, the CDR3 is TGCGCCAGCAGCCCCAGGGTACAGGGGAACACCGGGGAGCTGTTTTTT.

To note about this clone: A junction end diverges from the germline sequence, so it may reflect a read error. The CDR3 bases are TGTTCCAGCAGCCCTCAGGGGGCGATGCCCGAGCAGTACTTC. Encoded protein: CSSSPQGAMPEQYF. The gene calls are TRBV7-9 and TRBJ2-7, with TRBD1 matching 8 bases. This CDR3 comprises 14 residues. Germline V gene lookup returns CDR1 SEHNR and CDR2 FQNEAQ (reference sequence).

This chain uses TRBV7-2 with TRBJ2-7; no clear D gene. Trimming cost V 5 bases and J 0 bases, with 11 bases left between them. The germline gives CDR1 SGHTA, CDR2 FQGNSA. The CDR3 is 14 amino acids. Written as DNA, the CDR3 is TGTGCCAGCAGCCCTCTCGGGTTCTCCTACGAGCAGTACTTC. Protein sequence: CASSPLGFSYEQYF.

The sample holds a few counts of this clone. The genes are TRBV28 and TRBJ1-5; the match to TRBD1 covers 7 bases. Germline-derived CDR1 and CDR2 are MDHEN and SYDVKM. CDR3 size: 17 residues. V shed 4 bases and J 2 bases; nucleotides not matched to a gene: 11. The DNA of the CDR3 is TGTGCCAGCAGTTCAAATAGACAGGGTGTTGGCAATCAGCCCCAGCATTTT. It is translated as CASSSNRQGVGNQPQHF.

About this clone: Its ends do not fully match the called genes, so a read error is possible. This chain connects TRBV27 to TRBJ1-5; D is ambiguous. The CDR3 consists of 13 residues. Germline values: CDR1 MNHEY, CDR2 SMNVEV (reference sequence). For the CDR3, the DNA is TGTACCAGCAGTTTCTACAGCAATCAGCCCCAGCATTTT. This gives the protein CTSSFYSNQPQHF.

The gene calls are TRBV5-6 and TRBJ2-7, with TRBD2 matching over 8 bases. The length of the CDR3 is 17 residues. Per the germline V gene, CDR1 is SGHDT and CDR2 is YYEEEE. After removal of 4 bases from V and 0 bases from J, the junction contained 12 bases not matched to a gene. The CDR3 sequence: CASSPSRGGRSSYEQYF. CDR3 DNA: TGTGCCAGCAGCCCCTCTCGGGGCGGGAGGAGCTCCTACGAGCAGTACTTC.

This rearrangement joins TRBV18 to TRBJ2-6; 8 bases line up with TRBD1. J gave up 1 base and V 4 bases, and 6 bases lay outside the gene matches. From germline, CDR1 is KGHSH and CDR2 LQKENI. The CDR3 runs to 17 residues. CDR3 amino acids: CASSRGQGRSGANVLTF. The CDR3 DNA sequence: TGTGCCAGCTCACGCGGACAGGGAAGGTCTGGGGCCAACGTCCTGACTTTC.

Only one count was recorded for this clone. The CDR3 region is CASSVQSMDEQYF. The CDR3 region has the DNA TGTGCCAGCAGCGTCCAATCTATGGACGAGCAGTACTTC. V usage is TRBV9 and J usage is TRBJ2-7; D ambiguous. The CDR3 runs 13 residues. The V gene's germline CDR1 is SGDLS and CDR2 YYNGEE. The V and J ends lost 2 bases and 5 bases respectively, with 11 bases between them.

The CDR3: CASSLTSGTGYEQYF. The CDR3 DNA is TGTGCCAGCAGCTTGACTAGCGGGACAGGGTACGAGCAGTACTTC. The V and J genes are TRBV5-4 and TRBJ2-7, with a possible D match to TRBD2 (10 bases). The germline V gene encodes CDR1 SGHNT and CDR2 YYREEE (reference sequence). This CDR3 region has 15 residues. Between the trimmed V and J ends, which lost 1 base and 4 bases, there was a span of 15 bases.

The chain joins TRBV7-7 to TRBJ2-3; the match to TRBD1 covers 10 bases. V shed 3 bases and J 0 bases; nucleotides not matched to a gene: 0. CDR3 length: 15 amino acids. CDR1 and CDR2 (germline): SSHAT, FNYEAQ (reference sequence). CDR3 residues: CASSLGQGSTDTQYF. The CDR3 nucleotides are TGTGCCAGCAGCTTGGGACAGGGGAGCACAGATACGCAGTATTTT.

The CDR3 here is CASSLWAGGNTGELFF. The CDR3 DNA reads as TGTGCCAGCAGCTTATGGGCGGGGGGCAACACCGGGGAGCTGTTTTTT. The chain joins TRBV7-9 to TRBJ2-2; 8 nucleotides line up with TRBD2. CDR3 length equals 16 residues. Germline V lookup: CDR1 SEHNR, CDR2 FQNEAQ (reference sequence). Trimming cost V 2 bases and J 2 bases; bases outside gene matches: 4. Using reference TRBV7-9 and TRBJ2-2 for the parts outside the CDR3, the full variable domain is DTGVSQNPRHKITKRGQNVTFRCDPISEHNRLYWYRQTLGQGPEFLTYFQNEAQLEKSRLLSDRFSAERPKGSFSTLEIQRTEQGDSAMYLCASSLWAGGNTGELFFGEGSRLTVL.

This chain connects TRBV6-5 to TRBJ1-1; D unclear. Germline V gene lookup returns CDR1 MNHEY and CDR2 SVGAGI. Trimming removed 4 bases from V and 4 bases from J, with 10 bases in between. The length of the CDR3 is 13 residues. In DNA, the CDR3 is TGTGCCAGCAGTTCCGGGGTTGCCACTGAAGCTTTCTTT. This codes for CASSSGVATEAFF.

This clone occurred a few times. The gene calls are TRBV19 and TRBJ2-5; D is perhaps TRBD2 (6 bases). The CDR3 is 15 residues long. Germline CDR1 reads LNHDA; CDR2 reads SQIVND (reference sequence). V was cut by 5 bases and J by 1 base, with 14 bases left in between. The chain's CDR3 is CASSGLADLQETQYF. The CDR3 DNA reads TGTGCCAGTAGTGGGTTAGCGGACCTCCAAGAGACCCAGTACTTC.

Only one count was recorded for this clone. The gene calls are TRBV4-3 and TRBJ2-3; 9 bases fit TRBD2. The CDR3 sequence is 15 residues long. The V gene's germline CDR1 is LGHNA and CDR2 YSLEER. Trimming at V came to 3 bases and at J to 8 bases, leaving 9 bases not matched to a gene. Here the CDR3 DNA reads TGCGCCAGCAGCCAGCTTAGCGGGAGCGGGGGTACGCAGTATTTT. It is translated as CASSQLSGSGGTQYF.

The rearrangement joins TRBV5-4 to TRBJ2-1; 10 nucleotides line up with TRBD2. V lost 4 bases and J lost 7; bases outside the gene matches: 11. The V gene's germline CDR1 is SGHNT and CDR2 YYREEE (reference sequence). The CDR3 loop spans 16 amino acids. In DNA form, the CDR3 reads TGTGCCAGCAGCCGCGCGGTAGCGGGAGGCAAGAATGAGCAGTTCTTC. Its protein product is CASSRAVAGGKNEQFF.

This chain connects TRBV5-1 to TRBJ2-7; the match to TRBD1 covers 9 bases. The length of the CDR3 is 16 residues. V lost 0 bases to trimming and J lost 2 bases; unmatched junction nucleotides: 6. Germline V CDR1 and CDR2: SGHRS, YFSETQ. CDR3 nucleotide sequence: TGCGCCAGCAGCTTGGCCGAAGGGACAGGGACCTACGAGCAGTACTTC. It specifies CASSLAEGTGTYEQYF. Based on the CDR3 plus reference TRBV5-1 and TRBJ2-7, the full variable domain is KAGVTQTPRYLIKTRGQQVTLSCSPISGHRSVSWYQQTPGQGLQFLFEYFSETQRNKGNFPGRFSGRQFSNSRSEMNVSTLELGDSALYLCASSLAEGTGTYEQYFGPGTRLTVT.

This clone has just one count. This sequence joins TRBV7-9 and TRBJ1-2; 10 nucleotides line up with TRBD1. Germline V gives CDR1 SEHNR, CDR2 FQNEAQ (reference sequence). CDR3 length: 15 amino acids. Trimming took 5 bases from V and 4 from J; bases not matched to a gene: 7. As DNA, the CDR3 is TGTGCCAGCAGCACACGGGGGACAGGGGCCTATGGCTACACCTTC. It yields the protein CASSTRGTGAYGYTF.

With respect to this clone: It is unclear where the CDR3 begins or ends on the DNA, so no DNA is shown, and the CDR3 is as TCRdb lists it. V is TRBV21-1 and J is TRBJ2-1; TRBD1 was called by the table and not checked on the DNA. TRBV21-1 is designated a pseudogene. The CDR3 length is 18 residues, termini included. CDR3 in amino acids: CASIRWEQGFGEGNEQFF.

This chain uses TRBV5-4 with TRBJ1-1; 7 bases line up with TRBD1. V lost 2 bases, J lost 0 bases, and 7 bases stayed unmatched. The CDR3 has 16 amino acids. The V gene's germline CDR1 is SGHNT and CDR2 YYREEE (reference sequence). The CDR3 coding sequence is TGTGCCAGCAGCTTATCAGACAGGGTTATGAACACTGAAGCTTTCTTT. Amino acid sequence: CASSLSDRVMNTEAFF.

This clone has just a few counts. The chain is built from TRBV28 and TRBJ1-5; a possible D gene is TRBD1 (6 bases). Germline CDR1 and CDR2: MDHEN and SYDVKM. The CDR3 spans 16 residues. The V and J ends lost 2 bases and 6 bases respectively, with 17 bases between them. The DNA of the CDR3 is TGTGCCAGCAGTTTAAGTAGGGGGGGGGTCGGTCAGCCCCAGCATTTT. Translated: CASSLSRGGVGQPQHF.

This clone appeared a single time. The chain employs TRBV18 and TRBJ2-3; the D gene is possibly TRBD2 (5 bases). Germline lookup yields CDR1 KGHSH and CDR2 LQKENI. The CDR3 sequence is 17 residues long. V was shortened by 1 base and J by 6 bases, with 20 bases between the two germline ends. CDR3 bases: TGTGCCAGCTCACCACTCAACGGAGGATTAGGCTCCGATACGCAGTATTTT. It codes for CASSPLNGGLGSDTQYF.

The chain carries TRBV15 and TRBJ2-1; D may be TRBD1 (5 bases). CDR1 is LNHNV and CDR2 is YYDKDF in the germline V gene (reference sequence). The ends were cut back, 0 bases at V and 6 bases at J, with 9 bases in the middle. CDR3 length: 14 amino acids. CDR3 nucleotides: TGTGCCACCAGCAGAGAAAGACAGACCAATGAGCAGTTCTTC. It specifies CATSRERQTNEQFF.

V gene TRBV2 combines with J gene TRBJ2-1; D may be TRBD1 (5 bases). The CDR3 runs to 15 residues. Deletions cut 1 base from V and 15 bases from J, with 22 bases between. CDR1 SNHLY and CDR2 FYNNEI come from the germline V gene. CDR3 residues: CASSEEVVWSSGMFF. The CDR3 nucleotides are TGTGCCAGCAGTGAAGAGGTGGTCTGGTCCTCAGGGATGTTCTTC.